These 28 T cell receptor beta chains came from one sample sequenced in a study of low-dose radiotherapy and immunotherapy resistance in tumors. Primers used for first-strand cDNA, a TRAV- and TRBV-specific set, covered both alpha and beta chains. TCRs were put through roughly 20 PCR cycles of amplification with Phusion. A constant-region primer and the V-primer adapter served as the primer pair. TCRdb used MiXCR to reprocess the reads, holding one entry per CDR3 protein. The sample has about 100,000 distinct CDR3 sequences, less than 25% seen once. Noted time point: after trial treatment. The treatment: LDRT plus nivolumab, ipilimumab, low-dose cyclophosphamide and aspirin (RACIN trial). Here the sequenced sample was PBMCs, taken after low-dose radiotherapy plus immunotherapy. These receptors were collected from a male donor with prostate cancer.

The V call is TRBV12-3 or TRBV12-4, the J call TRBJ1-1; D is unclear. The CDR3 runs to 15 residues. V was trimmed by 4 bases and J by 0 bases, leaving 12 bases between them. The CDR3 loop reads CASSSRVIMNTEAFF. CDR3 bases: TGTGCCAGCAGTTCACGGGTTATTATGAACACTGAAGCTTTCTTT.

The V gene is TRBV6-5, the J gene TRBJ2-1; a weak D match, TRBD1 (5 bases). The V gene's germline CDR1 is MNHEY and CDR2 SVGAGI. V shed 4 bases and J shed 4 bases, with 8 bases lying between them. The CDR3 totals 13 residues. Here the CDR3 reads CASSSRQYNEQFF. CDR3 sequence (DNA): TGTGCCAGCAGTTCTCGACAGTACAATGAGCAGTTCTTC.

This clonotype has a count of ten or more. The rearrangement uses TRBV6-1 and TRBJ2-1; D may be TRBD1 (6 bases). Germline lookup yields CDR1 MNHNS and CDR2 SASEGT. Trimming pared 1 base from V and 3 bases from J, leaving 10 bases between. The CDR3 totals 15 residues. CDR3 in amino acids: CASSEGQAVYNEQFF. The CDR3 DNA reads as TGTGCCAGCAGTGAAGGACAGGCCGTCTACAATGAGCAGTTCTTC.

This clonotype was picked up many times. The chain couples TRBV12-3 or TRBV12-4 to TRBJ2-5; no firm D call. V lost 3 bases and J 3 bases, leaving 5 bases between the germline ends. The CDR3 runs to 12 residues. The CDR3 spells CASSFLKETQYF. CDR3 coding DNA: TGTGCCAGCAGTTTTCTAAAAGAGACCCAGTACTTC.

This clonotype was seen ten or more times. V and J are TRBV5-1 and TRBJ1-1; perhaps TRBD1 as D (6 bases). The length of the CDR3 is 17 residues. V dropped 0 bases and J dropped 1 base, with 16 bases sitting between them. The V gene's germline CDR1 is SGHRS and CDR2 YFSETQ. CDR3 nucleotides: TGCGCCAGCAGCTTGGAGGGCCCCAGGGGTCGGAACACTGAAGCTTTCTTT. Its protein product is CASSLEGPRGRNTEAFF.

This clonotype occurred many times. The J gene is TRBJ2-5, the V gene TRBV12-5; D may be TRBD1 or TRBD2 (6 bases each). The CDR3 is made up of 15 amino acids. V lost 5 bases to trimming and J lost 4 bases, with 17 bases between them. Germline V lookup: CDR1 LGHNT, CDR2 FRNRAP. The CDR3 DNA reads TGTGCTAGTGGTAGCCTTGTGGAGGGGGTAGAGACCCAGTACTTC. Translation: CASGSLVEGVETQYF.

This clonotype was counted a few times. This rearrangement joins TRBV19 to TRBJ1-6; 7 bases line up with TRBD1. This CDR3 region has 16 residues. V gave up 8 bases and J gave up 8 bases; unmatched junction bases: 15. Looked up from germline, CDR1 is LNHDA and CDR2 is SQIVND (reference sequence). The CDR3 DNA sequence: TGTGCCAGTCCTGTCCTACGGACAGGCGTATATTCACCCCTCCACTTT. Its translation is CASPVLRTGVYSPLHF.

This clonotype came up many times. The V and J genes are TRBV5-4 and TRBJ1-5; perhaps TRBD1 as D (5 bases). V was pared by 0 bases and J by 3 bases, with 7 bases between. In germline, CDR1 is SGHNT, CDR2 YYREEE (reference sequence). CDR3 length: 14 amino acids. The CDR3 is CASSLGGPNQPQHF. DNA for the CDR3: TGTGCCAGCAGCTTGGGGGGACCCAATCAGCCCCAGCATTTT.

The sample holds many counts of this clonotype. The V call is TRBV6-2 or TRBV6-3, the J call TRBJ1-2; 8 bases map to TRBD1. J lost 3 bases, V lost 6 bases, and 3 bases had no gene match. CDR3 length equals 13 residues. The germline CDR1 and CDR2 sequences are MNHEY and SVGEGT. The CDR3 reads CASRLGQDYGYTF. The CDR3 DNA follows: TGTGCCAGCAGATTGGGACAGGACTATGGCTACACCTTC.

This clonotype was counted many times. The V and J genes are TRBV29-1 and TRBJ1-1; 10 bases map to TRBD1. The CDR3 is 12 amino acids. Germline assignment: CDR1 SQVTM and CDR2 ANQGSEA. CDR3: CRTGGADTEAFF. As DNA, the CDR3 is TGCAGGACAGGGGGCGCAGACACTGAAGCTTTCTTT.

This clonotype was found many times. The chain carries TRBV10-3 and TRBJ1-1, with D possibly being TRBD1 (5 bases). The CDR3 spans 15 residues. The V end was cut by 2 bases, the J end by 0 bases, with 10 bases between. The germline gives CDR1 ENHRY, CDR2 SYGVKD. CDR3 sequence: CAISEPGHLNTEAFF. Written as DNA, the CDR3 is TGTGCCATCAGTGAGCCCGGACACCTGAACACTGAAGCTTTCTTT.

Many counts were recorded for this clonotype. The rearrangement links TRBV4-1 to TRBJ1-4; 10 positions agree with TRBD1. J was trimmed by 7 bases and V by 0 bases; bases with no gene match: 2. Germline-derived CDR1 and CDR2 are MGHRA and YSYEKL. The CDR3 spans 15 residues. CDR3 sequence (DNA): TGCGCCAGCAGCCAAGATCGGGACAGGGGTGAAAAACTGTTTTTT. The encoded protein is CASSQDRDRGEKLFF.

This clonotype was observed at least ten times. V and J are TRBV2 and TRBJ2-2; 7 nucleotides line up with TRBD2. The CDR3 sequence is 15 residues long. Trimming removed 5 bases from V and 2 bases from J; junction bases left unmatched: 5. CDR1 is SNHLY, CDR2 FYNNEI, per germline. CDR3 DNA: TGTGCCAGCAGTCCCGGGACTACTAACACCGGGGAGCTGTTTTTT. It is translated as CASSPGTTNTGELFF. Full variable domain (outside the CDR3, taken from reference TRBV2 and TRBJ2-2): EPEVTQTPSHQVTQMGQEVILRCVPISNHLYFYWYRQILGQKVEFLVSFYNNEISEKSEIFDDQFSVERPDGSNFTLKIRSTKLEDSAMYFCASSPGTTNTGELFFGEGSRLTVL.

This clonotype was recorded many times. V and J are TRBV4-1 and TRBJ1-1; D may be TRBD1 (5 bases). CDR3 length equals 15 residues. Germline CDR1 and CDR2: MGHRA and YSYEKL. V gave up 0 bases and J gave up 11 bases, with 19 bases separating them. The DNA for the CDR3 is TGCGCCAGCAGCCAAGATCGGGACGGGAGATCAAATGCTTTCTTT. As protein: CASSQDRDGRSNAFF.

This clonotype was detected ten times or more. This chain links TRBV9 with TRBJ2-6; maybe TRBD2 (6 bases). With 3 bases removed from V and 0 bases from J, the gap between germline ends came to 16 bases. Germline V CDR1 and CDR2: SGDLS, YYNGEE. This CDR3 region has 18 residues. This CDR3 is CASSGLIGTASGANVLTF. CDR3 DNA: TGTGCCAGCAGCGGTCTAATCGGGACTGCCTCTGGGGCCAACGTCCTGACTTTC.

This clonotype was observed at least ten times. The chain links TRBV11-2 to TRBJ2-7; 7 positions agree with TRBD1. The CDR3 runs 16 residues. V shed 5 bases and J 3 bases; nucleotides not matched to a gene: 13. CDR1 and CDR2 from the germline V gene are SGHAT and FQNNGV. The CDR3: CASSLAPGQQSYEQYF. The CDR3 DNA is TGTGCCAGCAGCCTGGCACCGGGACAGCAAAGCTACGAGCAGTACTTC. Drawing the rest from reference TRBV11-2 and TRBJ2-7, the complete variable domain is EAGVAQSPRYKIIEKRQSVAFWCNPISGHATLYWYQQILGQGPKLLIQFQNNGVVDDSQLPKDRFSAERLKGVDSTLKIQPAKLEDSAVYLCASSLAPGQQSYEQYFGPGTRLTVT.

This clonotype was counted ten times or more. This chain connects TRBV5-1 to TRBJ2-4, with TRBD2 identical over 16 bases. Germline lookup yields CDR1 SGHRS and CDR2 YFSETQ. The CDR3 totals 20 residues. With 4 bases clipped from V and 0 bases from J, the junction kept 10 bases outside the gene matches. The CDR3 reads CASSEGLAGGMTLAKNIQYF. For the CDR3, the DNA is TGCGCCAGCAGCGAGGGACTAGCGGGGGGGATGACACTAGCCAAAAACATTCAGTACTTC. The variable domain in full, completed from reference TRBV5-1 and TRBJ2-4, reads KAGVTQTPRYLIKTRGQQVTLSCSPISGHRSVSWYQQTPGQGLQFLFEYFSETQRNKGNFPGRFSGRQFSNSRSEMNVSTLELGDSALYLCASSEGLAGGMTLAKNIQYFGAGTRLSVL.

This clonotype was found many times. The V gene is TRBV14, the J gene TRBJ2-5; 7 positions agree with TRBD2. The CDR3 is 13 amino acids. CDR1 is SGHDN, CDR2 FVKESK, per germline. V dropped 1 base and J dropped 5; count of bases not matched to a gene: 1. CDR3 in DNA: TGTGCCAGCAGCCAAGTGGGAGGGGAGACCCAGTACTTC. This gives the protein CASSQVGGETQYF.

The chain employs TRBV6-2 or TRBV6-3 and TRBJ1-2; perhaps TRBD1 as D (5 bases). V dropped 2 bases and J dropped 7 bases, with 8 bases sitting between them. The CDR3 runs 12 residues. The germline V gene has CDR1 MNHEY and CDR2 SVGEGT. This CDR3 is CASSYGQGGYTF. The CDR3, as DNA: TGTGCCAGCAGTTACGGCCAGGGTGGCTACACCTTC.

At least ten counts were recorded for this clonotype. V usage is TRBV7-3 and J usage is TRBJ2-2; 8 bases map to TRBD2. V was pared by 0 bases and J by 4 bases, with 4 bases of the junction left unmatched. The CDR3 extends over 16 amino acids. Germline lookup yields CDR1 SGHTA and CDR2 FQGTGA. Here the CDR3 DNA reads TGTGCCAGCAGCTTAACCCGGGGGGGACTCACCGGGGAGCTGTTTTTT. This codes for CASSLTRGGLTGELFF.

This clonotype was observed many times. The chain is built from TRBV6-6 and TRBJ1-5, with D perhaps TRBD1 (5 bases). The CDR3 loop spans 15 amino acids. Germline V lookup: CDR1 MNHNY, CDR2 SVGAGI (reference sequence). V was trimmed by 6 bases and J by 1 base, leaving 13 bases between them. This chain's CDR3 is CASRTGTESNQPQHF. Written as DNA, the CDR3 is TGTGCCAGCAGAACTGGGACCGAGAGCAATCAGCCCCAGCATTTT.

The chain carries TRBV19 and TRBJ2-3; 12 bases are a match to TRBD2. The CDR3 spans 20 residues. Germline assignment: CDR1 LNHDA and CDR2 SQIVND (reference sequence). Trimming removed 3 bases from V and 2 bases from J; junction bases left unmatched: 15. The CDR3 loop reads CASSIRGPGLAGTNTDTQYF. CDR3 in DNA: TGTGCCAGTAGTATCAGGGGGCCGGGACTAGCGGGCACCAACACAGATACGCAGTATTTT.

The gene calls are TRBV6-2 or TRBV6-3 and TRBJ1-2; the D is unclear. The CDR3 sequence is 15 residues long. Deletions cut 3 bases from V and 10 bases from J, with 21 bases between. The V gene's germline CDR1 is MNHEY and CDR2 SVGEGT. DNA of the CDR3: TGTGCCAGCAGTTATAGTTGGTTGTCAGGCTCTTTCTACACCTTC. This sequence encodes CASSYSWLSGSFYTF.

This clonotype was seen repeatedly, ten times or more. The chain carries TRBV4-2 and TRBJ1-4; D gene uncertain. The CDR3 extends over 12 amino acids. The germline V gene has CDR1 LGHNA and CDR2 YNFKEQ. The ends were cut back, 0 bases at V and 7 bases at J, with 3 bases in the middle. The CDR3 sequence is CASSQDLEKLFF. The CDR3 DNA reads as TGTGCCAGCAGCCAAGATCTTGAAAAACTGTTTTTT.

In its sample, this clonotype was seen many times. The V and J genes are TRBV6-6 and TRBJ2-7; D uncertain. V was cut by 8 bases and J by 4 bases, with 6 bases left in between. There are 10 residues in the CDR3. Germline CDR1 and CDR2: MNHNY and SVGAGI (reference sequence). This CDR3 reads CASGDYEQYF. CDR3 in DNA: TGTGCCAGCGGGGATTACGAGCAGTACTTC.

This chain uses TRBV6-2 or TRBV6-3 with TRBJ1-5; weak D call: TRBD1 (6 bases). CDR1 is MNHEY and CDR2 is SVGEGT in the germline V gene. CDR3 length: 17 residues. V was shortened by 7 bases and J by 4 bases, with 23 bases between the two germline ends. Here the CDR3 reads CASNGLTQGGLNQPQHF. The CDR3 nucleotides read TGTGCCAGCAACGGTCTTACCCAAGGGGGGTTAAATCAGCCCCAGCATTTT.

There are many counts of this clonotype. The gene calls are TRBV7-9 and TRBJ2-7, with no clear D. CDR1 and CDR2 from the germline V gene are SEHNR and FQNEAQ (reference sequence). The length of the CDR3 is 13 residues. Between the trimmed V and J ends, which lost 8 bases and 6 bases, there was a span of 17 bases. Written as DNA, the CDR3 is TGTGCCAGCCTCGACATATCCGCTAGCGAGCAGTACTTC. As protein: CASLDISASEQYF.

Many counts were recorded for this clonotype. The V gene is TRBV2, the J gene TRBJ2-1, with 11 bases lining up with TRBD2. In germline, CDR1 is SNHLY, CDR2 FYNNEI. The V and J ends lost 1 base and 12 bases, in that order; junction bases with no gene match: 5. The CDR3 length is 14 residues. DNA of the CDR3: TGTGCCAGCAGTGAAGTCTCTAGCGGGGGGTCGCAGTTCTTC. It codes for CASSEVSSGGSQFF.